The present T cell receptor beta chain was sequenced within a study of shared clonotypes between healthy human individuals. Across the study: Per donor, CD8 memory used one plate, CD8 naive used two, CD4 memory used three and CD4 naive used three.

Trimming stripped 6 bases from V and 5 bases from J, with 8 bases between. Germline V CDR1 and CDR2: SGHTA, FQGNSA. This CDR3 is 12 amino acids long. Sequencing used immunoSEQ multiplex PCR; TCRdb keeps in-frame clones, though not all of them. The sample contains roughly 2.5 million clones, around 90% of which appear only once. The V gene is TRBV7-2, the J gene TRBJ2-1, with D perhaps assigned TRBD1 or TRBD2 (5 bases each). Sample: naive CD4+ T cells sorted from blood. Subset meaning: CD45RA+ positively selected. The receptor comes from a man aged 18 to 30 in good health. This CDR3 is CASRGVNNEQFF. CDR3 nucleotide sequence: TGTGCCAGCAGGGGGGTCAACAATGAGCAGTTCTTC.